Shown below are 20 T cell receptor beta chains from a single sample sequenced in a study of cytotoxic CD8 clonotypes in ibrutinib-treated CLL. TCRdb's table, derived via immunoSEQ multiplex PCR, lists solely in-frame clones and lacks some. The sample holds roughly 53,000 clones; approximately 50% are singletons and the top ten take around 25%. This material consisted of PBMCs, taken at disease progression, from a patient treated with ibrutinib. These receptors were taken from a human donor with chronic lymphocytic leukemia.

Turning to this clone: The junction and the germline gene differ at one end; a read error may be behind it. This sequence joins TRBV19 and TRBJ2-7; 7 bases line up with TRBD1. CDR1 is LNHDA, CDR2 SQIVND, per germline (reference sequence). The CDR3 loop spans 11 amino acids. CDR3 amino acids: CASSMGQLQNF. The CDR3, as DNA: TGTGCCAGTAGTATGGGACAGCTTCAGAACTTC.

V usage is TRBV29-1 and J usage is TRBJ2-2, with a tentative D call TRBD2 (5 bases). This CDR3 is 12 amino acids long. CDR1 and CDR2 (germline): SQVTM, ANQGSEA. The ends were cut back, 6 bases at V and 5 bases at J, with 10 bases in the middle. The CDR3 nucleotides are TGCAGCGTCGTCGGGGTTACCGGGGAGCTGTTTTTT. As protein: CSVVGVTGELFF.

The chain links TRBV9 to TRBJ2-7; 7 nucleotides agree with TRBD1. CDR1 is SGDLS and CDR2 is YYNGEE in the germline V gene. The CDR3 length is 15 residues. J was trimmed by 2 bases and V by 0 bases; bases with no gene match: 5. CDR3 bases: TGTGCCAGCAGCGTAGGGTCCGGACAGGCCTACGAGCAGTACTTC. Protein product: CASSVGSGQAYEQYF.

The sample holds a few counts of this clone. The chain has TRBV5-1 and TRBJ1-4; D uncertain. This CDR3 comprises 14 residues. V dropped 0 bases and J dropped 5 bases, with 8 bases sitting between them. Per the germline V gene, CDR1 is SGHRS and CDR2 is YFSETQ. The CDR3 reads CASSLGPGNEKLFF. As DNA, the CDR3 is TGCGCCAGCAGCTTGGGTCCGGGGAATGAAAAACTGTTTTTT.

The gene calls are TRBV7-9 and TRBJ1-6; D gene uncertain. The CDR3 covers 15 residues. CDR1 is SEHNR and CDR2 is FQNEAQ in the germline V gene (reference sequence). Trimming cost V 1 base and J 3 bases, with 7 bases left between them. This chain's CDR3 is CASSLGQIYNSPLHF. CDR3 coding DNA: TGTGCCAGCAGCTTAGGGCAGATCTATAATTCACCCCTCCACTTT. Combining the CDR3 with reference TRBV7-9 and TRBJ1-6 gives the whole variable domain DTGVSQNPRHKITKRGQNVTFRCDPISEHNRLYWYRQTLGQGPEFLTYFQNEAQLEKSRLLSDRFSAERPKGSFSTLEIQRTEQGDSAMYLCASSLGQIYNSPLHFGNGTRLTVT.

J is TRBJ2-2 and V is TRBV6-6; D is unresolved. V lost 2 bases and J lost 6, with 7 bases in between. Germline V gene data show CDR1 as MNHNY and CDR2 as SVGAGI (reference sequence). The CDR3 consists of 13 residues. CDR3 nucleotide sequence: TGTGCCAGCAGTTACCTGACGGCCGGGGAGCTGTTTTTT. Its protein is CASSYLTAGELFF.

The CDR3 loop is CASSMAPGTSGRALYEQYF. The CDR3 DNA follows: TGTGCCAGCAGCATGGCCCCCGGGACTAGCGGGAGGGCACTTTACGAGCAGTACTTC. This chain joins TRBV9 and TRBJ2-7, with 16 bases that match TRBD2. Germline assignment: CDR1 SGDLS and CDR2 YYNGEE. Germline trimming cut 4 bases from V and 4 bases from J; bases unmatched to any gene: 14. This CDR3 has 19 amino acids. The full variable domain, its missing parts supplied by reference TRBV9 and TRBJ2-7, is DSGVTQTPKHLITATGQRVTLRCSPRSGDLSVYWYQQSLDQGLQFLIQYYNGEERAKGNILERFSAQQFPDLHSELNLSSLELGDSALYFCASSMAPGTSGRALYEQYFGPGTRLTVT.

The rearrangement joins TRBV6-5 to TRBJ2-7, with TRBD1 identical over 9 bases. Germline V gene data show CDR1 as MNHEY and CDR2 as SVGAGI. Losses at the gene ends were 6 bases for V and 13 bases for J; bases not matched to a gene: 16. This CDR3 comprises 14 residues. CDR3 nucleotide sequence: TGTGCCAGCAGCGAAACGGGACAGGGAAGTCCCCACTACTTC. Translation gives CASSETGQGSPHYF.

The V and J genes are TRBV10-3 and TRBJ2-7; D gene uncertain. CDR1 is ENHRY and CDR2 is SYGVKD in the germline V gene. V lost 5 bases to trimming and J lost 3 bases, with 5 bases between them. The CDR3 is made up of 11 amino acids. CDR3 sequence reads: CAISNSYEQYF. CDR3 nucleotides: TGTGCCATCAGTAACAGCTACGAGCAGTACTTC.

This clone was detected a few times. The chain links TRBV15 to TRBJ1-1; D not certain. The V end was cut by 2 bases, the J end by 8 bases, with 9 bases between. CDR1 is LNHNV, CDR2 YYDKDF, per germline (reference sequence). This CDR3 is 12 amino acids long. CDR3 sequence (DNA): TGTGCCACCAGCAGACAGGACGGCGAAGCTTTCTTT. Translated: CATSRQDGEAFF.

The V and J genes are TRBV15 and TRBJ2-3; D not resolved. Trimming took 5 bases from V and 1 from J, leaving 7 bases between them. Germline-derived CDR1 and CDR2 are LNHNV and YYDKDF (reference sequence). CDR3 length equals 13 residues. In nucleotides, the CDR3 is TGTGCCACCAGCGAAACGGGCACAGATACGCAGTATTTT. Protein product: CATSETGTDTQYF.

The chain recombines TRBV10-3 with TRBJ2-5; D gene ambiguous. Per germline, CDR1 ENHRY and CDR2 SYGVKD. V shed 8 bases and J shed 4 bases, with 8 bases lying between them. The CDR3 covers 11 residues. CDR3 sequence: CAIRWRETQYF. The CDR3 region has the DNA TGTGCCATCCGGTGGAGAGAGACCCAGTACTTC.

This chain connects TRBV18 to TRBJ2-1, with TRBD2 as a possible D gene (6 bases). CDR3 length equals 15 residues. The ends were cut back, 6 bases at V and 0 bases at J, with 12 bases in the middle. CDR1 is KGHSH and CDR2 is LQKENI in the germline V gene. The DNA for the CDR3 is TGTGCCAGCTCCACCAGGAGGGGCTCCTACAATGAGCAGTTCTTC. It translates to CASSTRRGSYNEQFF.

This clone was counted between two and nine times. CDR3 sequence reads: CASSYSLPTQYGTFF. CDR3 in DNA: TGTGCCAGCAGTTACTCTCTACCGACTCAATATGGGACTTTCTTT. The chain is built from TRBV6-5 and TRBJ1-1; D unclear. Germline V gene sequence: CDR1 MNHEY, CDR2 SVGAGI. This CDR3 comprises 15 residues. The V gene lost 0 bases and the J gene lost 12 bases, with 20 bases spanning the gap.

This clone was seen only once. The CDR3 DNA reads as TGTGCCTGGTACGGGGAAGGGGCAGATACGCAGTATTTT. This codes for CAWYGEGADTQYF. The chain recombines TRBV30 with TRBJ2-3; D possibly matches TRBD1 or TRBD2 (5 bases each). V was cut by 5 bases and J by 4 bases, with 13 bases left in between. Germline assignment: CDR1 GTSNPN and CDR2 SVGIG (reference sequence). This CDR3 comprises 13 residues.

The chain carries TRBV28 and TRBJ1-1, with a weak D call TRBD1 (5 bases). Germline V lookup: CDR1 MDHEN, CDR2 SYDVKM. V was trimmed by 6 bases and J by 5 bases, leaving 16 bases between them. CDR3 length: 14 amino acids. The CDR3 loop is CASRLPDQGTEAFF. Here the CDR3 DNA reads TGTGCCAGCAGACTACCTGACCAGGGAACTGAAGCTTTCTTT.

The CDR3 region is CASSLAADDGYTF. The DNA for the CDR3 is TGCGCCAGCAGCTTGGCGGCAGATGATGGCTACACCTTC. The chain couples TRBV5-1 to TRBJ1-2; no clear D gene. V lost 0 bases to trimming and J lost 6 bases, with 9 bases between them. The CDR3 length is 13 residues. CDR1 and CDR2 from the germline V gene are SGHRS and YFSETQ.

The chain uses TRBV10-3 and TRBJ2-7; D is unclear. CDR3 length equals 11 residues. Germline CDR1 ENHRY, CDR2 SYGVKD. V lost 5 bases, J lost 3 bases, and 5 bases lay in between. This chain's CDR3 is CAISYNYEQYF. The CDR3 coding sequence is TGTGCCATCAGTTACAACTACGAGCAGTACTTC.

This clone has more than one count but fewer than ten. The chain links TRBV5-6 to TRBJ2-7, with 8 bases fitting TRBD1. J gave up 3 bases and V 5 bases, and 16 bases lay outside the gene matches. Germline V gives CDR1 SGHDT, CDR2 YYEEEE. This CDR3 is 17 amino acids long. The CDR3 reads CASSQNPARDRHYEQYF. CDR3 in DNA: TGTGCCAGCAGTCAGAACCCCGCCCGGGACAGGCACTACGAGCAGTACTTC. Variable domain in full (rest from reference TRBV5-6 and TRBJ2-7): DAGVTQSPTHLIKTRGQQVTLRCSPKSGHDTVSWYQQALGQGPQFIFQYYEEEERQRGNFPDRFSGHQFPNYSSELNVNALLLGDSALYLCASSQNPARDRHYEQYFGPGTRLTVT.

The chain recombines TRBV7-2 with TRBJ2-5, with D possibly being TRBD1 or TRBD2 (6 bases each). Germline CDR1 reads SGHTA; CDR2 reads FQGNSA. Between the trimmed V and J ends, which lost 5 bases and 5 bases, there was a span of 15 bases. CDR3 length: 14 amino acids. The CDR3 region is CASSLGGVSETQYF. The CDR3 DNA sequence: TGTGCCAGCAGCCTGGGGGGCGTGAGCGAGACCCAGTACTTC.